The 9 T cell receptor beta chains presented below share a single source sample, sequenced in a study of T cell repertoires in cytomegalovirus infection. TCRdb ran MiXCR on the reads and lists one entry per CDR3 protein. The data show some 150,000 distinct CDR3 sequences, about 20% seen once. Specimen: PBMCs. The receptors here all came from a human donor in good health (CMV status not recorded). Some clones in this sample may be carry-over from other donors' samples.

Only a few counts were recorded for this clonotype. The chain recombines TRBV4-2 with TRBJ1-1; D unclear. V was cut by 0 bases and J by 3 bases, with 5 bases left in between. Per germline, CDR1 LGHNA and CDR2 YNFKEQ. CDR3 length: 13 residues. CDR3 DNA: TGTGCCAGCAGCCAAGATGTAGACACTGAAGCTTTCTTT. Translated: CASSQDVDTEAFF.

This clonotype was seen ten or more times. This chain connects TRBV7-2 to TRBJ2-7; possibly TRBD1 or TRBD2 for D (5 bases each). This CDR3 has 16 amino acids. Germline V gene lookup returns CDR1 SGHTA and CDR2 FQGNSA. The V and J ends lost 1 base and 0 bases respectively, with 13 bases between them. CDR3 amino acids: CASSLGGQGGSYEQYF. CDR3 nucleotide sequence: TGTGCCAGCAGCTTAGGAGGGCAGGGCGGCTCCTACGAGCAGTACTTC.

This clonotype was recorded at least ten times. The rearrangement joins TRBV28 to TRBJ1-5; D remains ambiguous. V was cut by 0 bases and J by 1 base, with 4 bases left in between. The CDR3 is 14 residues long. Germline-derived CDR1 and CDR2 are MDHEN and SYDVKM. CDR3 region: CASSLWQSNQPQHF. CDR3 in DNA: TGTGCCAGCAGTTTATGGCAGAGCAATCAGCCCCAGCATTTT.

V gene TRBV9 combines with J gene TRBJ2-5, with TRBD2 matching 9 bases. Unmatched junction bases numbered 5, after V lost 4 bases and J lost 1 base. The CDR3 has 15 amino acids. Germline V gives CDR1 SGDLS, CDR2 YYNGEE. CDR3 loop: CASSIGLASQETQYF. The CDR3 DNA follows: TGTGCCAGCAGCATCGGACTAGCGTCCCAAGAGACCCAGTACTTC.

The chain uses TRBV18 and TRBJ2-7; D is undetermined. Per the germline V gene, CDR1 is KGHSH and CDR2 is LQKENI. The CDR3 has 14 residues. Trimming shortened V by 2 bases and J by 2 bases, and 10 bases separated the two germline ends. CDR3 region: CASSPEADTYEQYF. CDR3 nucleotides: TGTGCCAGCTCACCAGAGGCAGATACCTACGAGCAGTACTTC.

The rearrangement uses TRBV27 and TRBJ2-5, with D perhaps matching TRBD2 (5 bases). The CDR3 is made up of 18 amino acids. Trimming took off 5 bases at V and 4 bases at J, with 26 bases between the two ends. CDR1 and CDR2 from the germline V gene are MNHEY and SMNVEV (reference sequence). The CDR3 DNA reads TGTGCCAGCAGTCAACGCTACGGGATTTTGGGGTATCGAGAGACCCAGTACTTC. Translating gives CASSQRYGILGYRETQYF.

In this sample, this clonotype turned up a few times. This sequence joins TRBV27 and TRBJ1-2; no definite D call. Trimming stripped 4 bases from V and 3 bases from J, with 15 bases between. The CDR3 extends over 15 amino acids. Germline V gene data show CDR1 as MNHEY and CDR2 as SMNVEV (reference sequence). CDR3 sequence: CASSSNMGWDYGYTF. Written as DNA, the CDR3 is TGTGCCAGCAGTTCTAACATGGGGTGGGACTATGGCTACACCTTC.

This clonotype was observed a few times. The chain recombines TRBV19 with TRBJ2-1; 7 bases map to TRBD1. The germline V gene has CDR1 LNHDA and CDR2 SQIVND (reference sequence). The V and J ends lost 7 bases and 6 bases, in that order; junction bases with no gene match: 9. This CDR3 contains 14 residues. As DNA, the CDR3 is TGTGCCAGTACGAGGGACAGCTCGGGCAATGAGCAGTTCTTC. It is translated as CASTRDSSGNEQFF.

This clonotype occurred a few times. CDR3 amino acids: CASSFDPKGLNTEAFF. CDR3 coding DNA: TGTGCCAGCAGCTTCGATCCTAAAGGCTTGAACACTGAAGCTTTCTTT. The V call is TRBV5-6, the J call TRBJ1-1; D not resolved. This CDR3 spans 16 amino acids. The germline V gene encodes CDR1 SGHDT and CDR2 YYEEEE. Between the trimmed V and J ends, which lost 2 bases and 0 bases, there was a span of 14 bases.